These T cell receptor beta chains were read from a single sample in a study of molecular identifiers for immune sequencing clone quantification. TCRdb re-derived calls from the PCR reads in MiXCR, one entry per CDR3 protein. The profile shows roughly 100,000 distinct CDR3 sequences, 30% to 35% of them singletons. Sequencing was performed on naive CD8+ T cells from blood, with Jurkat cell RNA spiked in. The receptors shown here come from a human donor in good health. Some libraries in this study had Jurkat cell RNA spiked in. Both conserved end residues are part of each CDR3. A D gene is named only where the DNA matches it firmly. Size is omitted from some rows. Given values are once, few, many or a class for expanded clones.

D gene,J gene,clone size,V gene,CDR3 protein,CDR3 DNA
-,TRBJ2-3,-,TRBV6-1,CAICSTGSYTATQYF,TGTGCCATCTGTTCGACAGGAAGTTACACAGCTACGCAGTATTTT
-,TRBJ2-1,once,TRBV7-3,CAGSLTRGNEQFF,TGTGCCGGCAGCTTAACCAGGGGCAATGAGCAGTTCTTC
-,TRBJ1-4,many,TRBV29-1,CSVEDRGDEKLFF,TGCAGCGTTGAAGACAGGGGAGATGAAAAACTGTTTTTT
TRBD1,TRBJ1-3,-,TRBV5-3,CASRSTGSGNTTYF,TGTGCCAGCAGGTCGACAGGGAGCGGAAACACCACATATTTT
-,TRBJ1-1,-,TRBV11-2,CASSFPGEAFF,TGTGCCAGCAGCTTCCCCGGGGAAGCTTTCTTT
TRBD1,TRBJ1-1,-,TRBV24-1,CATSDVGQGGEAFF,TGTGCCACCAGTGATGTGGGACAGGGAGGTGAAGCTTTCTTT
-,TRBJ2-3,-,TRBV27,CASSFSLAGDTQYF,TGTGCCAGCAGTTTCTCACTAGCCGGAGATACGCAGTATTTT
TRBD2,TRBJ2-5,-,TRBV27,CASSLFGLAGYQETQYF,TGTGCCAGCAGTTTATTCGGACTAGCGGGCTACCAAGAGACCCAGTACTTC
TRBD1,TRBJ1-2,many,TRBV13,CASSARTGGGYGYTF,TGTGCCAGCAGCGCCCGGACAGGGGGCGGCTATGGCTACACCTTC
TRBD1,TRBJ2-2,few,TRBV7-3,CASSPTGDGELFF,TGTGCCAGCAGCCCTACAGGGGACGGGGAGCTGTTTTTT
TRBD2,TRBJ2-3,-,TRBV29-1,CSVDGGSTDTQYF,TGCAGCGTTGATGGCGGGAGTACAGATACGCAGTATTTT
-,TRBJ1-5,-,TRBV3-1,CASSQEGVVQPQHF,TGTGCCAGCAGCCAAGAGGGGGTGGTTCAGCCCCAGCATTTT
TRBD1,TRBJ2-7,-,TRBV6-2/TRBV6-3,CASVPWDSAYEQYF,TGTGCCAGCGTCCCCTGGGACAGCGCCTACGAGCAGTACTTC